Presented here are 17 T cell receptor beta chains from one specimen sequenced in a study of shared clonotypes between healthy human individuals. Sequenced by immunoSEQ multiplex PCR; TCRdb stores in-frame clones only, minus some. The sample shows approximately 2,000,000 clones, roughly 92% of them seen only once. The sequencing sample was made of naive CD4+ T cells from PBMCs. Subset meaning: CD45RA+ positively selected. These receptors were obtained from a man aged 18 to 29 in good health. Some clones in this sample may be carry-over from other donors' samples.

The rearrangement uses TRBV15 and TRBJ2-1; 10 nucleotides agree with TRBD2. J was trimmed by 6 bases and V by 2 bases; bases with no gene match: 7. Germline values: CDR1 LNHNV, CDR2 YYDKDF (reference sequence). The CDR3 length is 16 residues. CDR3 coding DNA: TGTGCCACCAGCAGATCCGGGACTAGCGCCATCAATGAGCAGTTCTTC. Its translation: CATSRSGTSAINEQFF.

This CDR3 reads CASGYSSANYGYTF. CDR3 nucleotides: TGTGCCAGCGGGTACAGTTCCGCTAACTATGGCTACACCTTC. The chain links TRBV2 to TRBJ1-2, with D unclear. Germline V gives CDR1 SNHLY, CDR2 FYNNEI. This CDR3 is 14 amino acids long. The germline V and J ends were trimmed by 8 bases and 0 bases, with 13 bases remaining between them. The full variable domain, completed using reference TRBV2 and TRBJ1-2, is EPEVTQTPSHQVTQMGQEVILRCVPISNHLYFYWYRQILGQKVEFLVSFYNNEISEKSEIFDDQFSVERPDGSNFTLKIRSTKLEDSAMYFCASGYSSANYGYTFGSGTRLTVV.

This rearrangement joins TRBV11-3 to TRBJ1-1; 7 bases align to TRBD1. Per germline, CDR1 SGHNT and CDR2 YENEEA. CDR3 length: 13 residues. Losses at the gene ends were 8 bases for V and 1 base for J; bases not matched to a gene: 4. The CDR3 DNA reads as TGTGCCAGCGGGGGACAGCCGAACACTGAAGCTTTCTTT. It codes for CASGGQPNTEAFF.

This CDR3 is CAISEGRWGQTHEQYF. For the CDR3, the DNA is TGTGCCATCAGTGAGGGGCGGTGGGGACAGACCCACGAGCAGTACTTC. This chain joins TRBV10-3 and TRBJ2-7; 7 bases line up with TRBD1. Germline V CDR1 and CDR2: ENHRY, SYGVKD. The CDR3 totals 16 residues. Losses at the gene ends were 2 bases for V and 5 bases for J; bases not matched to a gene: 12.

This chain uses TRBV5-1 with TRBJ1-4; the D is unclear. Trimming removed 2 bases from V and 6 bases from J, with 11 bases in between. This CDR3 region has 14 residues. The germline gives CDR1 SGHRS, CDR2 YFSETQ. The CDR3 DNA is TGCGCCAGCAGCTTCAACGGGCTGGATGAAAAACTGTTTTTT. This gives the protein CASSFNGLDEKLFF.

With regard to this clone: Sequence at one end of the junction differs from germline and may be a read error. V is TRBV28 and J is TRBJ2-5; tentative D call: TRBD1 (6 bases). The CDR3 has 12 amino acids. Germline CDR1 MDHEN, CDR2 SYDVKM. CDR3 DNA: TGTGCCAGCAGTACCAGACCGGGACACGCGCACTTC. Translation gives CASSTRPGHAHF.

This chain links TRBV5-4 with TRBJ2-7, with D possibly matching TRBD2 (6 bases). Per the germline V gene, CDR1 is SGHNT and CDR2 is YYREEE (reference sequence). The V end was cut by 2 bases, the J end by 3 bases, with 9 bases between. The CDR3 has 13 residues. The CDR3 is CASSFGGFYEQYF. Here the CDR3 DNA reads TGTGCCAGCAGCTTTGGGGGGTTCTACGAGCAGTACTTC.

The chain is built from TRBV6-1 and TRBJ2-3, with 11 bases aligning to TRBD2. V trimming: 4 bases; J trimming: 5 bases; junction bases outside the gene matches: 8. This CDR3 contains 16 residues. Germline V gene lookup returns CDR1 MNHNS and CDR2 SASEGT. The CDR3 DNA reads as TGTGCCAGCAGTGCTAGCGGGAGGATAAGGATAGATACGCAGTATTTT. Translation: CASSASGRIRIDTQYF.

The gene calls are TRBV10-3 and TRBJ1-1; TRBD1 is a possible D gene (5 bases). Trimming shortened V by 3 bases and J by 6 bases, and 14 bases separated the two germline ends. The CDR3 length is 14 residues. Germline V gene lookup returns CDR1 ENHRY and CDR2 SYGVKD. CDR3 coding DNA: TGTGCCATCAGTGAACGAAGGGGAGGGCCTGAAGCTTTCTTT. Its translation is CAISERRGGPEAFF.

The chain is built from TRBV6-5 and TRBJ1-2, with D possibly matching TRBD1 (6 bases). Germline CDR1 is MNHEY and CDR2 is SVGAGI. The length of the CDR3 is 14 residues. The ends were cut back, 5 bases at V and 3 bases at J, with 13 bases in the middle. CDR3 amino acids: CASSQTGHHYGYTF. CDR3 bases: TGTGCCAGCAGTCAGACGGGACATCACTATGGCTACACCTTC.

With respect to this clone: The sample carries other DNA sequences with the same CDR3. V and J are TRBV7-2 and TRBJ1-4; maybe TRBD1 (5 bases). The CDR3 runs 14 residues. Per the germline V gene, CDR1 is SGHTA and CDR2 is FQGNSA. Between the trimmed V and J ends, which lost 0 bases and 5 bases, there was a span of 7 bases. This chain's CDR3 is CASSLAGGNEKLFF. The CDR3 bases are TGTGCCAGCAGCTTAGCGGGGGGGAATGAAAAACTGTTTTTT.

The chain recombines TRBV6-1 with TRBJ1-1, with D unresolved. There are 13 residues in the CDR3. Trimming took off 10 bases at V and 7 bases at J, with 19 bases between the two ends. Germline CDR1 and CDR2: MNHNS and SASEGT. CDR3 DNA: TGTGCCACACTTGATAGGGCCAGCCTTGAAGCTTTCTTT. Encoded protein: CATLDRASLEAFF.

The chain employs TRBV5-4 and TRBJ2-5; tentatively, D is TRBD1 or TRBD2 (5 bases each). This CDR3 region has 15 residues. Trimming removed 0 bases from V and 1 base from J, with 10 bases in between. The germline gives CDR1 SGHNT, CDR2 YYREEE (reference sequence). As DNA, the CDR3 is TGTGCCAGCAGCTTGGCCGGGGACCTCCAAGAGACCCAGTACTTC. Encoded protein: CASSLAGDLQETQYF.

The rearrangement joins TRBV30 to TRBJ1-5; D call uncertain. The CDR3 loop spans 15 amino acids. V was shortened by 0 bases and J by 3 bases, with 12 bases between the two germline ends. Germline V gene data show CDR1 as GTSNPN and CDR2 as SVGIG (reference sequence). The CDR3 reads CAWSVASAFNQPQHF. CDR3 coding DNA: TGTGCCTGGAGTGTAGCCAGTGCCTTCAATCAGCCCCAGCATTTT.

V and J are TRBV6-5 and TRBJ2-1, with D unclear. The CDR3 totals 12 residues. Between the trimmed V and J ends, which lost 5 bases and 10 bases, there was a span of 12 bases. Germline loops: CDR1 MNHEY, CDR2 SVGAGI. The CDR3 protein is CASSGVQEEQFF. The CDR3, as DNA: TGTGCCAGCAGTGGGGTCCAGGAGGAGCAGTTCTTC.

CDR3 nucleotide sequence: TGTGCCAGCAGTCAAAAGCGGGAGTACTACAATGAGCAGTTCTTC. This translates into CASSQKREYYNEQFF. V usage is TRBV5-6 and J usage is TRBJ2-1, with 8 bases lining up with TRBD2. This CDR3 region has 15 residues. From germline, CDR1 is SGHDT and CDR2 YYEEEE. Trimming removed 5 bases from V and 3 bases from J; junction bases left unmatched: 7.

This clone was recorded once. The chain has TRBV5-6 and TRBJ1-3; D gene ambiguous. The V end was cut by 3 bases, the J end by 0 bases, with 13 bases between. This CDR3 has 16 amino acids. Germline CDR1 is SGHDT and CDR2 is YYEEEE. The CDR3: CASSSRSAYSGNTIYF. The CDR3 coding sequence is TGTGCCAGCAGCTCTCGCAGCGCGTACTCTGGAAACACCATATATTTT.